This T cell receptor beta chain was observed in a study of blood T cell repertoires in COVID-19. Study-wide context: COVID-19 samples, acute and convalescent, were from the United States, Italy and Spain. PBMCs, B-cell-depleted T cells, or T cells provided the cDNA or gDNA that made up the material.

Original processing methods: Cell counts per sample came from amplifying reference gene primers. Repertoires were generated with immunoSEQ multiplex PCR, while TCRdb's copy carries only in-frame clones and drops some. For V, J and clone size, that table is used; D and trimming come from the DNA. The data contain approximately 100,000 clones, 75% to 90% of them singletons. V shed 5 bases and J 4 bases; nucleotides not matched to a gene: 6. This CDR3 is built from 15 residues. Looked up from germline, CDR1 is SEHNR and CDR2 is FQNEAQ (reference sequence). This chain joins TRBV7-9 and TRBJ1-4; 8 nucleotides agree with TRBD1. The clonotype comes from a woman older than 75 with acute or convalescent COVID-19. Sequenced material: peripheral blood. In nucleotides, the CDR3 is TGTGCCAGCAGCCACGCAGGGGGCAATAATGAAAAACTGTTTTTT. Translating it yields CASSHAGGNNEKLFF.